This T cell receptor (beta chain) was sequenced in a study of T cells after posttransplantation cyclophosphamide (dated by TCRdb to 2016 to 2018). For the wider study: Using TRB sequencing, the study followed how the T cell repertoire reconstituted after myeloablative bone marrow transplantation in which posttransplantation cyclophosphamide served as GVHD prophylaxis. Blood from all 35 or so PTCy patients who had 1-year posttransplant specimens underwent TRB sequencing. TRB sequencing was also done on up to about 3 additional blood samples from 2 to 5.2 years after transplant in 3 patients, and on pretransplant blood from several patients. Public TRB sequences were checked against a database of over 3,500 sequences associated with responses to pathogens, tumor antigens, self-antigens and alloantigens. TRA and TRB clonality were tightly correlated in roughly ten samples, so subsequent TCR analyses focused on TRB only. Samples from a few dozen PTCy-treated patients, along with samples from approximately 15 of their related bone marrow donors, underwent antigen receptor sequencing. Study-level results and caveats: At 1-2 months, donor-recipient similarity was low but rose over the first year, and the later blood repertoires were often dominated by donor CD8+ memory clones. The TRB repertoires of T cells infiltrating skin or GI tract showed only limited overlap with the TRB repertoires of T cells in blood. Across 40 to 55 patients, TRB clonality was highly associated with recipient CMV seropositivity and CMV reactivation, and diversity in PTCy patients was similar to diversity in CNI/methotrexate controls.

The treatment or condition label for this specimen denotes: high-dose cyclophosphamide on days +3 and +4 as single-agent GVHD prophylaxis. Busulfan and fludarabine conditioning, a related or unrelated marrow graft, and cyclophosphamide on days +3 and +4 were given to PTCy patients. The PTCy-treated patients were enrolled in a prospective multi-institutional clinical trial. Peripheral blood and bone marrow mononuclear cells were isolated by Ficoll-Hypaque density centrifugation and cryopreserved. This clone was detected ten times or more. Its target antigen remains unknown. Base quality data are lacking; no much larger clone is found one base away. V drops 3 bases and J drops 1 base, leaving 7 bases in between. There are 15 amino acids in the CDR3, from cysteine to phenylalanine inclusive. Only the CDR3 DNA stays, 45 bases, in frame from base 1. In the germline V gene (reference sequence), CDR1 corresponds to LNHDA and CDR2 to SQIVND.

TRB sequencing was run on genomic DNA with either the immunoSEQ assay at survey resolution or the hsTCRB kit. The original methods were these. The immunoSEQ software was used for initial read processing, and the LymphoSeq R package was used for repertoire analyses. Clonality was computed as 1 minus normalized Shannon entropy; Gini coefficient was also calculated for each TRB dataset. To infer phenotypes in unsorted samples, TRB sequences from sorted subsets of the recipient or donor were mapped onto unsorted samples from the same recipient. TCRdb carries this immuneACCESS record with in-frame sequences only. Its versions omit some clonotypes, under half of them owing to an unresolved V gene in the studies checked, with the rest unexplained. That table supplies the V and J calls and clone size; D and trimming were determined from the DNA. The table records under 15,000 clones for this sample, and not one of them appears only once. The ten most abundant clones make up over 20% of the sample.

Here the sequenced sample was PBMCs, taken after allogeneic stem cell transplant with posttransplant cyclophosphamide. The chain was built from TRBV19 and TRBJ2-6, and perhaps TRBD1 as D gene, on 6 matching bases. The clonotype was recovered from a female patient between 35 and 55 years old who received an allogeneic stem cell transplant from a related donor, was CMV-positive, and had acute GVHD only. Donor T cells from the graft may be present among the T cells after a transplant. The CDR3 has the sequence CASSIQGSGANVLTF. The bases read TGTGCCAGTAGTATCCAGGGGTCTGGGGCCAACGTCCTGACTTTC.